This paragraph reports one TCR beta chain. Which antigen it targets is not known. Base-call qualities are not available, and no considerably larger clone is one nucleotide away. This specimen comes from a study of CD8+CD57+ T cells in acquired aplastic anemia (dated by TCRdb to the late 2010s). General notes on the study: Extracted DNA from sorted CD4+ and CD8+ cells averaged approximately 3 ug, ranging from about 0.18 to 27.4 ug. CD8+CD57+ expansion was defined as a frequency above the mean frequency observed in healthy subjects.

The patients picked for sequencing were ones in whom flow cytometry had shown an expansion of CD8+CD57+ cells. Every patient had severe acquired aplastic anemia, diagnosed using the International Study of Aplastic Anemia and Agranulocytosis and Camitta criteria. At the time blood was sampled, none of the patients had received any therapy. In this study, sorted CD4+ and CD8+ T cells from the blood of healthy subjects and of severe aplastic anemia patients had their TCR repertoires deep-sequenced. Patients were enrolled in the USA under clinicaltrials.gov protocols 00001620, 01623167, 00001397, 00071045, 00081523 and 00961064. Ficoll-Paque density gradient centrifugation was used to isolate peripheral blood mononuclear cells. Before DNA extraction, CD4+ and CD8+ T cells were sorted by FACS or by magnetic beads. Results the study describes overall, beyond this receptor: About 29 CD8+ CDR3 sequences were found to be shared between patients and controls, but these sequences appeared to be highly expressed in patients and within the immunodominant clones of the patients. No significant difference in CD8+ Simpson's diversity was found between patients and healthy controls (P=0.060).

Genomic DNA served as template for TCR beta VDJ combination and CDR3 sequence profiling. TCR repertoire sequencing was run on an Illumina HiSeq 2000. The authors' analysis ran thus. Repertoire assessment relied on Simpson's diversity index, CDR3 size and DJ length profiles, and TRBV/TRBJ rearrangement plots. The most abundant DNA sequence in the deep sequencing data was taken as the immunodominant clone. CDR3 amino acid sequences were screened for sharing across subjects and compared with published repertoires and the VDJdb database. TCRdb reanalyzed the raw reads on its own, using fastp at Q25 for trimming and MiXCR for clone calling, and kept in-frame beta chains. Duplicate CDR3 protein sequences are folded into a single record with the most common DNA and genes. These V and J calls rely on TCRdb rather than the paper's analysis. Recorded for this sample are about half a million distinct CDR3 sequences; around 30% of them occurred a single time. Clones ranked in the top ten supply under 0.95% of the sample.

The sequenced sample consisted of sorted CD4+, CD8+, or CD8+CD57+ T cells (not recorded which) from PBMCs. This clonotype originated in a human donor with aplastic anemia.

The base sequence is TGTGCCAGCAGCGGTGAGCTCGGTGGAGAGACCCAGTACTTC. It translates as CASSGELGGETQYF. The chain couples TRBV5-4 to TRBJ2-5; a confident D gene designation cannot be given. V gives up 4 bases and J gives up 4 bases, and the segment between their germline ends measures 14 bases. Including the terminal cysteine and phenylalanine, the CDR3 comprises 14 residues. The entry retains the CDR3 DNA only, 42 bases that are in frame from base 1. CDR1 and CDR2 are drawn from the germline V gene (reference sequence): SGHNT, YYREEE.